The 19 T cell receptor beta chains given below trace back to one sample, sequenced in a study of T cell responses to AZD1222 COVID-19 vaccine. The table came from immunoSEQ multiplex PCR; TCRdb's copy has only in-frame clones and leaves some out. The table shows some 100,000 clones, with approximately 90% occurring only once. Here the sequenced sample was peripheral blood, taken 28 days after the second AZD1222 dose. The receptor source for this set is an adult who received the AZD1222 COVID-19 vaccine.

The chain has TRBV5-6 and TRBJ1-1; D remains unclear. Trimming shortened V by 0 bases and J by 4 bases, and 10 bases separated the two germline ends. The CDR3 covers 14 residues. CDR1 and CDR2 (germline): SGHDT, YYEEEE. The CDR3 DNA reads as TGTGCCAGCAGCTTGGGGGCCGGTGGCACTGAAGCTTTCTTT. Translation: CASSLGAGGTEAFF.

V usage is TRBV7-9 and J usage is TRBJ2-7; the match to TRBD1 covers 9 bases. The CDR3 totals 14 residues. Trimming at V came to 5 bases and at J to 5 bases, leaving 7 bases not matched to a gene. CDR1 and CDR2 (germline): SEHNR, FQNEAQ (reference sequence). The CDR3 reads CASSPTTGGNEQYF. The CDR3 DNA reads TGTGCCAGCAGCCCCACCACAGGGGGCAACGAGCAGTACTTC.

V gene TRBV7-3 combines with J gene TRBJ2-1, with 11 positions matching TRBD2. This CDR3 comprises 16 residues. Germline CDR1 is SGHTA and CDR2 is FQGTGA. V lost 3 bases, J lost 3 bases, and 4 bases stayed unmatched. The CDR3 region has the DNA TGTGCCAGCAGCTTTCTCGGGACTAGCGGCTACAATGAGCAGTTCTTC. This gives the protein CASSFLGTSGYNEQFF. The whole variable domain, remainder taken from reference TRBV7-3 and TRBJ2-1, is GAGVSQTPSNKVTEKGKYVELRCDPISGHTALYWYRQSLGQGPEFLIYFQGTGAADDSGLPNDRFFAVRPEGSVSTLKIQRTERGDSAVYLCASSFLGTSGYNEQFFGPGTRLTVL.

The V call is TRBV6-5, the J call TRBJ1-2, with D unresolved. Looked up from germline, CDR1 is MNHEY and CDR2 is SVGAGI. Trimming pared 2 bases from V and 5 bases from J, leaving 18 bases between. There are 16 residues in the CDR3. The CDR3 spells CASSYDWKNNGYGYTF. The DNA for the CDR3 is TGTGCCAGCAGTTACGATTGGAAAAATAATGGTTATGGCTACACCTTC.

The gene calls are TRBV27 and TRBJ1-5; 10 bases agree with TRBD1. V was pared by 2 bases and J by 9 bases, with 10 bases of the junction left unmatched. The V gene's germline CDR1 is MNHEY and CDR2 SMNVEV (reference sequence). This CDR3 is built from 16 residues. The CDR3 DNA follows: TGTGCCAGCAGTTTAAGGTTGGGGACAGGGGTTTCGCCCCAGCATTTT. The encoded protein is CASSLRLGTGVSPQHF.

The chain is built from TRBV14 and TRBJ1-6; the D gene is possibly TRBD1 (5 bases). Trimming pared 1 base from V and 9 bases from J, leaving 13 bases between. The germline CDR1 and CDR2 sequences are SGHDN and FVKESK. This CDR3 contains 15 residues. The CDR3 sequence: CASSQAGGSGSPLHF. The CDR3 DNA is TGTGCCAGCAGCCAAGCGGGGGGGTCAGGTTCACCCCTCCACTTT.

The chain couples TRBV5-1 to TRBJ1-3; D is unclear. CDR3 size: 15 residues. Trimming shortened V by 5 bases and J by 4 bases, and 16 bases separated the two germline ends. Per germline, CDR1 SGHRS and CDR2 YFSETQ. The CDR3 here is CASRLRISEGNTIYF. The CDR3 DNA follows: TGCGCCAGCAGACTCAGGATATCGGAGGGAAACACCATATATTTT.

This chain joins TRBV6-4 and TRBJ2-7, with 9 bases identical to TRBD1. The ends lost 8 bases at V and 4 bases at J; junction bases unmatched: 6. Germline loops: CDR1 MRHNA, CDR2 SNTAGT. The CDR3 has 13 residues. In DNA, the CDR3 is TGTGCCAGCTCTTTGGACAGGGGTTACGAGCAGTACTTC. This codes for CASSLDRGYEQYF.

The CDR3 coding sequence is TGTGCCAGCAGCTCTAGCGGGGGGAACCAAGAGACCCAGTACTTC. Encoded protein: CASSSSGGNQETQYF. The V and J genes are TRBV9 and TRBJ2-5, with 11 bases identical to TRBD2. Trimming at V came to 4 bases and at J to 0 bases, leaving 2 bases not matched to a gene. CDR1 is SGDLS, CDR2 YYNGEE, per germline. The CDR3 contains 15 residues.

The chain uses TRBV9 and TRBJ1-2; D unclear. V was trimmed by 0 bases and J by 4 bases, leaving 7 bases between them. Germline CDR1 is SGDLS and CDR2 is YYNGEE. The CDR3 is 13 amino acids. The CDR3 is CASSVADLYGYTF. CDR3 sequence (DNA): TGTGCCAGCAGCGTAGCTGACCTCTATGGCTACACCTTC. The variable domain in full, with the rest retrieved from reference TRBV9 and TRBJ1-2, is DSGVTQTPKHLITATGQRVTLRCSPRSGDLSVYWYQQSLDQGLQFLIQYYNGEERAKGNILERFSAQQFPDLHSELNLSSLELGDSALYFCASSVADLYGYTFGSGTRLTVV.

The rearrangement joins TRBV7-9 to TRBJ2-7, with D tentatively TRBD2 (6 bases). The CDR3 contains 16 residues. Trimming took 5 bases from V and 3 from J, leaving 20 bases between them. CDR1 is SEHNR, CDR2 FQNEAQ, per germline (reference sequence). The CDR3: CASSDTRDSTFYEQYF. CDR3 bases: TGTGCCAGCAGCGACACCCGGGACTCGACTTTCTACGAGCAGTACTTC.

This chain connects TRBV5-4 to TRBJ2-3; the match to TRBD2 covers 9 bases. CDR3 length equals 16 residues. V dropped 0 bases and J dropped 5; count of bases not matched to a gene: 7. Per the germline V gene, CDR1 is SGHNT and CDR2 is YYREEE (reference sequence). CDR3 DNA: TGTGCCAGCAGCTTGGCCCAGCGGGGGGCGATAGATACGCAGTATTTT. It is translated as CASSLAQRGAIDTQYF. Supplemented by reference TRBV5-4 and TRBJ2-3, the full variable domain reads ETGVTQSPTHLIKTRGQQVTLRCSSQSGHNTVSWYQQALGQGPQFIFQYYREEENGRGNFPPRFSGLQFPNYSSELNVNALELDDSALYLCASSLAQRGAIDTQYFGPGTRLTVL.

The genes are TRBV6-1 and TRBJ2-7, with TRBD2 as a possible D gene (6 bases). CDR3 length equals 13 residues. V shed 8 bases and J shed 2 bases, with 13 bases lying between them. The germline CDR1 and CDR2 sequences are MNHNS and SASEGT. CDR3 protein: CASLIAETYEQYF. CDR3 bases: TGTGCCAGCCTTATAGCGGAAACCTACGAGCAGTACTTC.

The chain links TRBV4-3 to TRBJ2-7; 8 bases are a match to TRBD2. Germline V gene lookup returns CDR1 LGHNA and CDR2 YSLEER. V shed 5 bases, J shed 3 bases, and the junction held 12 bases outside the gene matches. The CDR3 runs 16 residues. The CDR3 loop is CASSGRPGGVNYEQYF. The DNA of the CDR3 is TGCGCCAGCAGCGGACGCCCCGGGGGGGTAAACTACGAGCAGTACTTC.

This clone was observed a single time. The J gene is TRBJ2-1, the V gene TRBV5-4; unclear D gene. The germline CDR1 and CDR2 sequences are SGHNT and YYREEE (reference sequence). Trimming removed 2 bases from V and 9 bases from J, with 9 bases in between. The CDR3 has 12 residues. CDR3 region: CASSLEVGEQFF. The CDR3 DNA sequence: TGTGCCAGCAGCTTAGAGGTGGGTGAGCAGTTCTTC.

Here the CDR3 DNA reads TGTGCCACCAGCAGAGAGAATAGGGTGAACACTGAAGCTTTCTTT. Translating it yields CATSRENRVNTEAFF. The V and J genes are TRBV15 and TRBJ1-1; D unresolved. V was clipped by 0 bases and J by 0 bases, with 8 bases between them. This CDR3 spans 15 amino acids. Per the germline V gene, CDR1 is LNHNV and CDR2 is YYDKDF (reference sequence).

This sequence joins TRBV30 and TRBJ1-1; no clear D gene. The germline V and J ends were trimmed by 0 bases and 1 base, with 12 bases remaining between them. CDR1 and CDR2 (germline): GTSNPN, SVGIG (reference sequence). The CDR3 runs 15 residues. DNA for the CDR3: TGTGCCTGGAGTGTCTGGCAGGCCCGGAACACTGAAGCTTTCTTT. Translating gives CAWSVWQARNTEAFF.

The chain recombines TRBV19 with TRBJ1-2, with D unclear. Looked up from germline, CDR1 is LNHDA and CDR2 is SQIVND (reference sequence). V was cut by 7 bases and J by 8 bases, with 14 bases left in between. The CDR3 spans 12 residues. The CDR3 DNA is TGTGCCAGTATCGGGCCCGCGGGGGGCTACACCTTC. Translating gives CASIGPAGGYTF.

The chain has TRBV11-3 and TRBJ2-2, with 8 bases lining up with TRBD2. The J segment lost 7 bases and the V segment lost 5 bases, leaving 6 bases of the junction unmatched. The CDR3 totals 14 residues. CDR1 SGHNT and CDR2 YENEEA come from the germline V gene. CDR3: CASSPGGRFGELFF. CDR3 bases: TGTGCCAGCAGCCCGGGGGGGCGGTTCGGGGAGCTGTTTTTT.